Here is one T cell receptor (beta chain) with its context. The antigen is unknown. The data derive from a study of cytomegalovirus exposure and HLA in healthy donors. Findings and limits, study-wide: Most of the TCR beta V segments (in an earlier analysis) were productive either about 87% or about 30% of the time.

This CDR3 spans 16 amino acids. Trimming took 5 bases from V and 10 from J; bases not matched to a gene: 8. In germline, CDR1 is MNHNY, CDR2 SVGAGI (reference sequence). PCR amplification relied on 60 Vbeta primers (plus 13 Jbeta primers). Libraries were prepared by immunoSEQ multiplex PCR; TCRdb keeps only in-frame clonotypes and omits some of them. The repertoire includes 65,000 to 85,000 clones, roughly 82% of them detected once, and 9% to 14% sits in the top ten. Sequencing was done on a sample of PBMCs. The source of this sequence is a male donor in good health and CMV-seropositive. This chain links TRBV6-6 with TRBJ2-1; 16 nucleotides line up with TRBD2. The CDR3 loop reads CASSPMGLAGGPEQFF. The CDR3 nucleotides are TGTGCCAGCAGTCCCATGGGACTAGCGGGGGGGCCGGAGCAGTTCTTC.